The clone carrying this T cell receptor (beta chain) was detected ten times or more. Its cognate antigen is unknown. These data originate in a study of T cells in Graves' hyperthyroidism and ophthalmopathy. Regarding the study as a whole: The model foresaw ophthalmopathy a median roughly 6.5 months prior to onset.

It was RNA transcripts that yielded the amplified TCR beta CDR3 regions. The study used the HTBI primer set for a first-round RT-PCR of the TCR CDR3. TCRdb reanalysed the multiplex PCR reads using MiXCR and keeps one entry per CDR3 protein. The data hold roughly 300,000 distinct CDR3 sequences, with roughly 23% observed a single time. This CDR3 is built from 12 residues. CDR1 MNHEY and CDR2 SMNVEV come from the germline V gene (reference sequence). The V end lost 6 bases, the J end lost 10 bases, and 15 bases lay between the germline ends. The sequence came from a woman between 45 and 65 years old with Graves' hyperthyroidism. The material sequenced was blood. This rearrangement joins TRBV27 to TRBJ1-2; D call uncertain. The CDR3 loop reads CASRSGPEAYTF. CDR3 sequence (DNA): TGTGCCAGCAGAAGTGGACCAGAGGCCTACACCTTC.